The 19 T cell receptor beta chains presented below share a single source sample, sequenced in a study of Tregs in tolerant kidney transplant recipients. The nonmyeloablative bone marrow transplants came from related graft donors, with transient mixed chimerism. The assay was immunoSEQ multiplex PCR, and TCRdb's table has in-frame clones only and misses some. Here the sample table reports 30,000 to 40,000 clones. The material sequenced was CD4+ T cells from blood (PBMCs), taken 24 months after the transplant. The receptors originated from a human patient who received a combined kidney and bone marrow transplant. Part of the T cells may come from the graft donor.

A remark on this clone: The CDR3 is cut off 3 residues early in the read; its end comes from the germline J gene. The chain links TRBV7-8 to TRBJ2-1; D might be TRBD2 (6 bases). The CDR3 is 14 residues long. CDR1 is SGHVS and CDR2 is FQNEAQ in the germline V gene. Trimming removed 5 bases at V and 3 bases at J, with 11 bases between. The CDR3 spells CASSRAGGYNEQFF. The CDR3 bases that were read are TGTGCCAGCAGCCGTGCCGGGGGCTACAATGAG.

In the case of this clone: The CDR3 extends 3 residues past the end of the read, so its final part is completed from the germline J gene. J is TRBJ1-1 and V is TRBV19; 7 bases map to TRBD1. V lost 7 bases and J lost 0; bases outside the gene matches: 5. The CDR3 spans 14 residues. Germline values: CDR1 LNHDA, CDR2 SQIVND (reference sequence). CDR3 DNA (partial): TGTGCCAGTACCACGGGACAGCTGAACACTGAA. This gives the protein CASTTGQLNTE. The full-length CDR3 reads as CASTTGQLNTEAFF.

Points on this clone: The read stops 3 residues short of the end of the CDR3; the missing end is completed from the germline J gene. V and J are TRBV5-1 and TRBJ2-5, with D possibly being TRBD1 (6 bases). The CDR3 consists of 15 residues. Germline-derived CDR1 and CDR2 are SGHRS and YFSETQ. Trimming took 1 base from V and 2 from J, leaving 12 bases between them. Partial CDR3 DNA: TGCGCCAGCAGCTTGTTCGGACAGCAGCAAGAGACC. Amino acid sequence: CASSLFGQQQET. The complete CDR3 protein is CASSLFGQQQETQYF.

As regards this clone: The CDR3 end falls 3 residues outside the read, so it is completed with the germline J gene. Distinct nucleotide sequences in the sample also encode this CDR3. The chain carries TRBV19 and TRBJ2-2; 7 bases map to TRBD2. The V gene end was trimmed by 7 bases and the J gene end by 1 base; junction bases not matched to a gene: 3. This CDR3 has 14 amino acids. In germline, CDR1 is LNHDA, CDR2 SQIVND (reference sequence). This CDR3 reads CASKGGRNTGELFF. CDR3 bases read: TGTGCCAGTAAGGGCGGGAGGAACACCGGGGAG.

Of note for this clone: With the read ending 3 residues before the CDR3 end, the germline J gene is used to fill in that end. The chain links TRBV10-3 to TRBJ1-2, with D possibly being TRBD1 (5 bases). The length of the CDR3 is 17 residues. The germline V gene has CDR1 ENHRY and CDR2 SYGVKD. The V gene lost 6 bases and the J gene lost 4 bases, with 24 bases spanning the gap. The DNA read from the CDR3 is TGTGCCATCAGCCGTGGGGTAGAATTAGGGGAGATCTATGGC. The encoded protein is CAISRGVELGEIYG. The whole CDR3 sequence reads CAISRGVELGEIYGYTF.

A word on this clone: The CDR3 goes on 3 residues after the read ends, and that part is filled in from the germline J gene. The chain couples TRBV20-1 to TRBJ2-5, with 14 bases identical to TRBD2. Looked up from germline, CDR1 is DFQATT and CDR2 is SNEGSKA (reference sequence). This CDR3 is 15 amino acids long. J gave up 5 bases and V 5 bases, and 7 bases lay outside the gene matches. The chain's CDR3 is CSAQTSGRAGETQYF. Incomplete CDR3 DNA: TGCAGTGCTCAGACTAGCGGGAGGGCCGGGGAGACC.

For this clone: The read is 3 residues too short to cover the CDR3 end, so that end is filled in from the germline J gene. The V and J genes are TRBV5-1 and TRBJ1-6; D is unclear. Per germline, CDR1 SGHRS and CDR2 YFSETQ. V dropped 1 base and J dropped 5 bases, with 7 bases sitting between them. The CDR3 has 14 residues. The CDR3 sequence: CASSLTVNNSPLHF. CDR3 DNA (partial): TGCGCCAGCAGCTTGACAGTGAATAATTCACCC.

A remark on this clone: The read ends 3 residues shy of where the CDR3 ends; the end is completed using the germline J gene. The chain employs TRBV20-1 and TRBJ2-6; no clear D. From germline, CDR1 is DFQATT and CDR2 SNEGSKA (reference sequence). V was clipped by 6 bases and J by 4 bases, with 13 bases between them. There are 14 residues in the CDR3. The sequenced part of the CDR3 DNA is TGCAGTGCCCCTCGGTCCCGAGGGGCCAACGTC. This gives the protein CSAPRSRGANV. The whole CDR3 is CSAPRSRGANVLTF.

As to this clone: The CDR3 end lies 3 residues beyond the end of the read and is filled in from the germline J gene. This chain connects TRBV20-1 to TRBJ2-7; D gene ambiguous. The CDR3 loop spans 11 amino acids. Germline V gene lookup returns CDR1 DFQATT and CDR2 SNEGSKA (reference sequence). V was cut by 1 base and J by 3 bases, with 4 bases left in between. Partial CDR3 DNA: TGCAGTGCTAGAGCAGGCTACGAG. Amino acids: CSARAGYE. The whole CDR3 protein is CSARAGYEQYF.

On this clone: The read finishes 3 residues shy of the CDR3 end, and the germline J gene is used to complete it. The chain combines TRBV7-9 with TRBJ1-5, with 7 bases aligning to TRBD1. The junction had 5 bases not matched to a gene; V was cut back by 3 bases and J by 6 bases. This CDR3 region has 14 residues. Germline V gene sequence: CDR1 SEHNR, CDR2 FQNEAQ (reference sequence). The CDR3 is CASSFGTEGQPQHF. The covered CDR3 bases are TGTGCCAGCAGCTTTGGGACAGAGGGTCAGCCC.

Concerning this clone: The observed sequence ends 3 residues before the CDR3 terminus, with the missing tail filled in from the germline J gene. The rearrangement links TRBV5-1 to TRBJ2-7; 13 positions agree with TRBD2. V was clipped by 4 bases and J by 0 bases; unmatched bases: 4. This CDR3 has 16 residues. CDR1 is SGHRS, CDR2 YFSETQ, per germline. This chain's CDR3 is CASSGTSGKSSYEQYF. The part of the CDR3 DNA that was read is TGCGCCAGCAGCGGGACTAGCGGGAAGAGCTCCTACGAG.

In regard to this clone: The read ends 3 residues early relative to the CDR3; the germline J gene fills the gap. The chain uses TRBV4-2 and TRBJ1-5; no firm D call. This CDR3 comprises 15 residues. Trimming removed 0 bases at V and 3 bases at J, with 9 bases between. Germline CDR1 reads LGHNA; CDR2 reads YNFKEQ. The DNA read from the CDR3 is TGTGCCAGCAGCCAAGAAGGCAGGTCCAATCAGCCC. It encodes CASSQEGRSNQP. The complete CDR3 sequence is CASSQEGRSNQPQHF.

Points on this clone: Read coverage stops 3 residues before the CDR3 terminus; the germline J gene supplies the remainder. The chain combines TRBV14 with TRBJ1-3; D is uncertain. This CDR3 region has 15 residues. V lost 1 base to trimming and J lost 0 bases, with 7 bases between them. CDR1 and CDR2 (germline): SGHDN, FVKESK. The CDR3 loop reads CASSQGLLSGNTIYF. The sequenced part of the CDR3 DNA is TGTGCCAGCAGCCAAGGGCTGCTCTCTGGAAACACC.

Regarding this clone: The read ends 3 residues before the CDR3 terminus; that terminus is restored from the germline J gene. The chain recombines TRBV19 with TRBJ2-6; D may be TRBD1 (5 bases). The CDR3 consists of 14 residues. Germline CDR1 and CDR2: LNHDA and SQIVND (reference sequence). Trimming pared 4 bases from V and 4 bases from J, leaving 8 bases between. The chain's CDR3 is CASSTTAGANVLTF. CDR3 DNA, as far as it was read: TGTGCCAGTAGTACGACAGCCGGGGCCAACGTC.

Comments on this clone: The read terminates 3 residues before the CDR3 end, so the remaining end is supplied by the germline J gene. The chain has TRBV7-2 and TRBJ1-5; D ambiguous. Per germline, CDR1 SGHTA and CDR2 FQGNSA. The CDR3 covers 14 residues. V was shortened by 1 base and J by 5 bases, with 9 bases between the two germline ends. Here the CDR3 reads CASSLGSRYQPQHF. The covered CDR3 bases are TGTGCCAGCAGCTTAGGGTCGAGGTATCAGCCC.

About this clone itself: The read terminates 3 residues before the CDR3 end, so the remaining end is supplied by the germline J gene. V gene TRBV14 combines with J gene TRBJ2-2; weak D call: TRBD2 (5 bases). CDR3 length equals 16 residues. V shed 1 base and J shed 5 bases, with 14 bases lying between them. Per the germline V gene, CDR1 is SGHDN and CDR2 is FVKESK. The CDR3 bases that were read are TGTGCCAGCAGCCAAGTCGCCCGCCCGGGGACCGGGGAG. It translates to CASSQVARPGTGE. The whole CDR3 protein is CASSQVARPGTGELFF.

For this clone: The CDR3 end lies 3 residues beyond the end of the read and is filled in from the germline J gene. The chain uses TRBV12-5 and TRBJ2-3; 7 nucleotides agree with TRBD1. From germline, CDR1 is LGHNT and CDR2 FRNRAP. The CDR3 contains 13 residues. V trimming: 6 bases; J trimming: 4 bases; junction bases outside the gene matches: 4. The sequenced part of the CDR3 DNA is TGTGCTAGTGGCCTGACAGGGTCAGATACG. Translation: CASGLTGSDT. The complete CDR3 protein is CASGLTGSDTQYF.

A note on this clone: The CDR3 is cut off 3 residues early in the read; its end comes from the germline J gene. V is TRBV28 and J is TRBJ2-2, with D possibly matching TRBD1 (5 bases). Between the trimmed V and J ends, which lost 3 bases and 2 bases, there was a span of 13 bases. Germline loops: CDR1 MDHEN, CDR2 SYDVKM. CDR3 size: 16 residues. The CDR3 reads CASSFLRDSNTGELFF. The covered CDR3 bases are TGTGCCAGCAGTTTCCTCAGGGATTCAAACACCGGGGAG.

A remark on this clone: The read terminates 3 residues ahead of where the CDR3 ends, so the germline J gene completes it. The chain is built from TRBV30 and TRBJ2-7, with TRBD1 identical over 8 bases. CDR1 and CDR2 (germline): GTSNPN, SVGIG (reference sequence). This CDR3 is 17 amino acids long. V gave up 5 bases and J gave up 4 bases; unmatched junction bases: 19. The sequenced part of the CDR3 DNA is TGTGCCTGGGATGTAAGGGGTCCAGGGGGCGCAGGGTACGAG. Residues: CAWDVRGPGGAGYE. The entire CDR3 is CAWDVRGPGGAGYEQYF.